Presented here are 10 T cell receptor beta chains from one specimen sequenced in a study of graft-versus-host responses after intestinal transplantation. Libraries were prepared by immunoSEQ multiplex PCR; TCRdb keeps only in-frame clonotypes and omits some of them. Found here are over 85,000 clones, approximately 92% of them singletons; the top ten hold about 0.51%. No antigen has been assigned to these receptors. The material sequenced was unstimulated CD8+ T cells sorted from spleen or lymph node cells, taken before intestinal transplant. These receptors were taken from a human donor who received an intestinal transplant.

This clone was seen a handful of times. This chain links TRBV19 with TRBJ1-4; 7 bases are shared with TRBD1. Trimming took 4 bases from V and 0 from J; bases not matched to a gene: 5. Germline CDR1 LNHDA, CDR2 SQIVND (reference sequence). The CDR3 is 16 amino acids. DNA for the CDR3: TGTGCCAGTAGTAGCCGGGACAGTGCAACTAATGAAAAACTGTTTTTT. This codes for CASSSRDSATNEKLFF.

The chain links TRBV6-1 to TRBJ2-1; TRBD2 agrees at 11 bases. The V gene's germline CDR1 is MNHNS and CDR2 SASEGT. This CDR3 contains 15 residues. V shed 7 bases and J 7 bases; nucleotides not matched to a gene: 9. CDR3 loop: CASKELAGERNEQFF. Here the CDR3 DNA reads TGTGCCAGCAAGGAACTAGCGGGAGAGAGGAATGAGCAGTTCTTC.

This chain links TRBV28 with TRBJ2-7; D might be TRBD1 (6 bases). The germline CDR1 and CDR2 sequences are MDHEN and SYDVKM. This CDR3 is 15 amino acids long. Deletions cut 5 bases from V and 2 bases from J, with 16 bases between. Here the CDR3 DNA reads TGTGCCAGCAGTGAGACAAACAGGGACCCCTACGAGCAGTACTTC. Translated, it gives CASSETNRDPYEQYF.

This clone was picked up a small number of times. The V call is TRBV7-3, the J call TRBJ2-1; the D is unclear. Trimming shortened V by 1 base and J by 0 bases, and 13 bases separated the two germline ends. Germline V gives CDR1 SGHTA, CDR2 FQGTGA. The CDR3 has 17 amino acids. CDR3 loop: CASSLIGSPSSYNEQFF. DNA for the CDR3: TGTGCCAGCAGCTTAATTGGTAGCCCGAGCTCCTACAATGAGCAGTTCTTC.

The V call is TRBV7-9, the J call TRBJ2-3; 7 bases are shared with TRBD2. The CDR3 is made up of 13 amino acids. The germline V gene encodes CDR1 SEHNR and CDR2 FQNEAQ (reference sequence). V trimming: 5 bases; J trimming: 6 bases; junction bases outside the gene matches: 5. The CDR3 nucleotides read TGTGCCAGCAGCACCGTGGGGGGGGATACGCAGTATTTT. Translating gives CASSTVGGDTQYF.

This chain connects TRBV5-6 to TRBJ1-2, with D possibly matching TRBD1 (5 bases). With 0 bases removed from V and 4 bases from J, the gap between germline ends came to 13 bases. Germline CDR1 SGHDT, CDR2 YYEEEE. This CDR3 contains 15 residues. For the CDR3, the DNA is TGTGCCAGCAGCTTGGAGAGGGGCTCCGGCTATGGCTACACCTTC. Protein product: CASSLERGSGYGYTF.

The CDR3 here is CASSHGLAEETQYF. The CDR3 DNA sequence: TGTGCCAGCAGCCACGGACTAGCGGAAGAGACCCAGTACTTC. The rearrangement links TRBV5-4 to TRBJ2-5; TRBD2 matches at 10 bases. The CDR3 has 14 amino acids. The germline V gene has CDR1 SGHNT and CDR2 YYREEE (reference sequence). V lost 4 bases and J lost 3; bases outside the gene matches: 3.

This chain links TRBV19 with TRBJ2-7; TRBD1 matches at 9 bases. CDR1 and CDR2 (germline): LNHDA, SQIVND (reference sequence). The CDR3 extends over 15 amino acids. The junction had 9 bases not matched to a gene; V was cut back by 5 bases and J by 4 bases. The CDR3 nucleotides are TGTGCCAGTAGTCCTTCGGGGACAGGGCAGTACGAGCAGTACTTC. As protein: CASSPSGTGQYEQYF.

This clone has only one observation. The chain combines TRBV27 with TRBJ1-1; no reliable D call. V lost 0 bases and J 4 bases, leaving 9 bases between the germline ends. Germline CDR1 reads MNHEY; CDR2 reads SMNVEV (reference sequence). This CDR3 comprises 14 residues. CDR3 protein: CASSLSGLSTEAFF. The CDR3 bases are TGTGCCAGCAGTTTATCTGGGCTGAGCACTGAAGCTTTCTTT.

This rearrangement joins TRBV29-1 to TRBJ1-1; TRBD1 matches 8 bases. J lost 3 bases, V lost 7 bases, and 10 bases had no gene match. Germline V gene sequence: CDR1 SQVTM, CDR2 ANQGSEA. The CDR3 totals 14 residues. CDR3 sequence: CSETGQGGDTEAFF. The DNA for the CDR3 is TGCAGCGAAACCGGACAGGGCGGTGACACTGAAGCTTTCTTT.